The 27 T cell receptor beta chains listed next were all sequenced from one sample in a study of shared clonotypes between healthy human individuals. CD8 cells regarded as naive lacked CD45RO, were positively chosen for CCR7, and omitted terminally differentiated effector memory CD45RA+ cells. Produced via immunoSEQ multiplex PCR; TCRdb's table is partial and in-frame only. The sample lists about 2.2 million clones, roughly 95% occurring once. The sequencing sample was made of naive CD8+ T cells from PBMCs. The receptors derive from a man younger than 35 in good health. Some clones in this sample may be carry-over from other donors' samples.

The V gene is TRBV15, the J gene TRBJ1-4; D is unclear. The CDR3 is 14 amino acids. Trimming left V 4 bases short and J 8 bases short, with 14 bases between. Germline V gene lookup returns CDR1 LNHNV and CDR2 YYDKDF (reference sequence). DNA of the CDR3: TGTGCCACCAGCATCTTACGGGGTTACGAAAAACTGTTTTTT. Its translation is CATSILRGYEKLFF.

The chain employs TRBV29-1 and TRBJ2-2; D gene ambiguous. Trimming pared 7 bases from V and 2 bases from J, leaving 11 bases between. Germline CDR1 reads SQVTM; CDR2 reads ANQGSEA. The CDR3 has 13 residues. CDR3 in DNA: TGCAGCGCCCGGGTCCCCAACACCGGGGAGCTGTTTTTT. Its protein is CSARVPNTGELFF.

V is TRBV4-1 and J is TRBJ2-1, with D perhaps TRBD2 (5 bases). The germline V gene has CDR1 MGHRA and CDR2 YSYEKL. The CDR3 has 15 residues. Trimming removed 5 bases from V and 4 bases from J, with 15 bases in between. In DNA form, the CDR3 reads TGCGCCAGCAGCAGTCTCTCGGGGAGATACAATGAGCAGTTCTTC. Translated: CASSSLSGRYNEQFF.

The chain links TRBV13 to TRBJ2-1, with 9 bases that match TRBD1. This CDR3 region has 15 residues. CDR1 PRHDT and CDR2 FYEKMQ come from the germline V gene (reference sequence). V was clipped by 6 bases and J by 8 bases; unmatched bases: 11. The CDR3 region is CASRTGQGLGDEQFF. The CDR3 DNA reads as TGTGCCAGCAGGACCGGACAGGGGCTAGGAGATGAGCAGTTCTTC.

The chain combines TRBV10-3 with TRBJ2-7; no reliable D call. V lost 2 bases to trimming and J lost 2 bases, with 10 bases between them. CDR1 and CDR2 from the germline V gene are ENHRY and SYGVKD. The CDR3 runs to 14 residues. This CDR3 reads CAISEGRTAYEQYF. CDR3 in DNA: TGTGCCATCAGTGAGGGACGAACAGCCTACGAGCAGTACTTC.

The V and J genes are TRBV5-6 and TRBJ2-3; 8 nucleotides line up with TRBD2. Germline assignment: CDR1 SGHDT and CDR2 YYEEEE. The CDR3 totals 17 residues. V dropped 4 bases and J dropped 6; count of bases not matched to a gene: 16. DNA for the CDR3: TGTGCCAGCAGCCATCCAAGGGATAGCGGGATAAGGGATACGCAGTATTTT. This sequence encodes CASSHPRDSGIRDTQYF. Supplemented by reference TRBV5-6 and TRBJ2-3, the full variable domain reads DAGVTQSPTHLIKTRGQQVTLRCSPKSGHDTVSWYQQALGQGPQFIFQYYEEEERQRGNFPDRFSGHQFPNYSSELNVNALLLGDSALYLCASSHPRDSGIRDTQYFGPGTRLTVL.

This chain links TRBV15 with TRBJ2-1; D unclear. Germline CDR1 and CDR2: LNHNV and YYDKDF (reference sequence). This CDR3 is built from 16 residues. Trimming left V 0 bases short and J 0 bases short, with 9 bases between. The CDR3 nucleotides are TGTGCCACCAGCAGAGATCAGAGTAGCTCCTACAATGAGCAGTTCTTC. This gives the protein CATSRDQSSSYNEQFF.

The sample holds one count of this clone. The genes are TRBV7-8 and TRBJ2-5; D uncertain. The CDR3 runs 13 residues. Germline assignment: CDR1 SGHVS and CDR2 FQNEAQ. Trimming shortened V by 5 bases and J by 2 bases, and 9 bases separated the two germline ends. CDR3 DNA: TGTGCCAGCAGCCTAGTCCTGCAAGAGACCCAGTACTTC. Protein sequence: CASSLVLQETQYF.

The chain has TRBV13 and TRBJ2-3; D not certain. Germline CDR1 PRHDT, CDR2 FYEKMQ (reference sequence). The CDR3 runs 12 residues. Trimming stripped 2 bases from V and 9 bases from J, with 9 bases between. The CDR3 DNA reads as TGTGCCAGCAGCTTAACGAGAGCGACGCAGTATTTT. Protein sequence: CASSLTRATQYF.

About this clone itself: Distinct nucleotide sequences in the sample also encode this CDR3. The genes are TRBV27 and TRBJ2-7; the match to TRBD2 covers 7 bases. V shed 5 bases and J 7 bases; nucleotides not matched to a gene: 2. This CDR3 contains 11 residues. The germline CDR1 and CDR2 sequences are MNHEY and SMNVEV (reference sequence). This CDR3 reads CASSLGGEQYF. The CDR3 DNA reads TGTGCCAGCAGTCTCGGGGGGGAGCAGTACTTC.

CDR3 nucleotide sequence: TGTGCCAGTAGTAGCGTTAAGACAGGGTCCCTTTACACCGGGGAGCTGTTTTTT. Residues: CASSSVKTGSLYTGELFF. The chain has TRBV19 and TRBJ2-2, with 7 bases identical to TRBD1. Trimming cost V 4 bases and J 3 bases; bases outside gene matches: 14. This CDR3 has 18 amino acids. The germline V gene encodes CDR1 LNHDA and CDR2 SQIVND (reference sequence).

The chain uses TRBV7-8 and TRBJ2-7; D ambiguous. Deletions cut 5 bases from V and 3 bases from J, with 14 bases between. Germline-derived CDR1 and CDR2 are SGHVS and FQNEAQ. The CDR3 is 14 amino acids. The CDR3 DNA sequence: TGTGCCAGCAGCCCCTTTTCCGATGTCTACGAGCAGTACTTC. Its translation: CASSPFSDVYEQYF.

The rearrangement uses TRBV27 and TRBJ2-3; D is unclear. Per germline, CDR1 MNHEY and CDR2 SMNVEV (reference sequence). CDR3 length equals 15 residues. Trimming took 2 bases from V and 2 from J, leaving 11 bases between them. CDR3 loop: CASSLLVSDTDTQYF. CDR3 DNA: TGTGCCAGCAGTTTACTGGTATCAGACACAGATACGCAGTATTTT.

This clone was seen a single time. Other DNA sequences from this sample encode an identical CDR3 as well. CDR3 nucleotides: TGTGCCAGCAGTTTCACTGGATACAATGAGCAGTTCTTC. It yields the protein CASSFTGYNEQFF. The V call is TRBV27, the J call TRBJ2-1; D unclear. V shed 3 bases and J shed 4 bases, with 7 bases lying between them. The CDR3 is 13 amino acids. Looked up from germline, CDR1 is MNHEY and CDR2 is SMNVEV (reference sequence).

The table lists this clone with a count of one. The sample has other DNA sequences that encode this CDR3 too. The chain recombines TRBV5-6 with TRBJ1-1; D is ambiguous. Germline values: CDR1 SGHDT, CDR2 YYEEEE. This CDR3 spans 13 amino acids. Trimming removed 1 base at V and 1 base at J, with 5 bases between. CDR3 sequence (DNA): TGTGCCAGCAGCTTGACACAGAACACTGAAGCTTTCTTT. It specifies CASSLTQNTEAFF.

The chain is built from TRBV27 and TRBJ2-1; D gene unclear. CDR3 size: 16 residues. From germline, CDR1 is MNHEY and CDR2 SMNVEV (reference sequence). V lost 1 base and J lost 4, with 14 bases in between. The CDR3 loop is CASSLLGAVEYNEQFF. For the CDR3, the DNA is TGTGCCAGCAGTTTATTAGGTGCGGTGGAGTACAATGAGCAGTTCTTC.

This chain connects TRBV27 to TRBJ1-5, with D hard to call. Trimming stripped 4 bases from V and 6 bases from J, with 10 bases between. Per the germline V gene, CDR1 is MNHEY and CDR2 is SMNVEV (reference sequence). The CDR3 is made up of 13 amino acids. The CDR3 nucleotides read TGTGCCAGCAGTTGGCAAGTCAGTCAGCCCCAGCATTTT. Translation gives CASSWQVSQPQHF.

This clone was seen only a few times. The chain uses TRBV9 and TRBJ2-5, with D unresolved. The germline gives CDR1 SGDLS, CDR2 YYNGEE. Trimming left V 0 bases short and J 5 bases short, with 5 bases between. This CDR3 region has 12 residues. DNA of the CDR3: TGTGCCAGCAGCGTAGGTGACGAGACCCAGTACTTC. This codes for CASSVGDETQYF.

In this sample, this clone turned up a few times. This chain uses TRBV4-1 with TRBJ1-1; the D is unclear. The germline gives CDR1 MGHRA, CDR2 YSYEKL. Trimming took off 3 bases at V and 1 base at J, with 9 bases between the two ends. This CDR3 has 14 residues. In nucleotides, the CDR3 is TGCGCCAGCAGCCACAACGCCGGGAACACTGAAGCTTTCTTT. Amino acid sequence: CASSHNAGNTEAFF.

This rearrangement joins TRBV15 to TRBJ2-7; 10 bases are shared with TRBD1. In germline, CDR1 is LNHNV, CDR2 YYDKDF (reference sequence). V shed 4 bases and J 5 bases; nucleotides not matched to a gene: 11. This CDR3 is 16 amino acids long. This chain's CDR3 is CATSKDLGTGVNEQYF. CDR3 DNA: TGTGCCACCAGCAAAGATCTGGGGACAGGGGTCAACGAGCAGTACTTC.

This clone appeared once. In the same sample, other DNA sequences code for this CDR3. The genes are TRBV28 and TRBJ1-1; D gene unclear. The CDR3 has 14 amino acids. The germline gives CDR1 MDHEN, CDR2 SYDVKM. The V gene lost 1 base and the J gene lost 1 base, with 7 bases spanning the gap. Written as DNA, the CDR3 is TGTGCCAGCAGTTTATTAACGGCGAACACTGAAGCTTTCTTT. Its protein product is CASSLLTANTEAFF.

For the CDR3, the DNA is TGCGCCAGCAGCTTGGTCCAGGGGGCGCATTACGAGCAGTACTTC. This translates into CASSLVQGAHYEQYF. The chain uses TRBV5-1 and TRBJ2-7; 8 nucleotides match TRBD1. Trimming at V came to 0 bases and at J to 4 bases, leaving 6 bases not matched to a gene. The CDR3 loop spans 15 amino acids. Germline V gene lookup returns CDR1 SGHRS and CDR2 YFSETQ. Filled out from reference TRBV5-1 and TRBJ2-7, the complete variable domain reads KAGVTQTPRYLIKTRGQQVTLSCSPISGHRSVSWYQQTPGQGLQFLFEYFSETQRNKGNFPGRFSGRQFSNSRSEMNVSTLELGDSALYLCASSLVQGAHYEQYFGPGTRLTVT.

The gene calls are TRBV19 and TRBJ2-7, with D tentatively TRBD1 (5 bases). The V end lost 6 bases, the J end lost 0 bases, and 12 bases lay between the germline ends. In germline, CDR1 is LNHDA, CDR2 SQIVND (reference sequence). The CDR3 length is 14 residues. The CDR3 DNA follows: TGTGCCAGTAGCGAGCTAGGGGACTCCTACGAGCAGTACTTC. Its protein product is CASSELGDSYEQYF.

This clone was recorded once. V is TRBV5-1 and J is TRBJ1-3; no firm D call. Looked up from germline, CDR1 is SGHRS and CDR2 is YFSETQ. The V gene lost 5 bases and the J gene lost 4 bases, with 4 bases spanning the gap. The CDR3 is 11 amino acids. The CDR3 loop reads CASRWGNTIYF. The CDR3 coding sequence is TGCGCCAGCAGGTGGGGAAACACCATATATTTT.

The chain carries TRBV7-8 and TRBJ1-5; the D is unclear. In germline, CDR1 is SGHVS, CDR2 FQNEAQ. The CDR3 consists of 14 residues. The ends were cut back, 2 bases at V and 6 bases at J, with 11 bases in the middle. As DNA, the CDR3 is TGTGCCAGCAGCTTACGGGAATTCCGTCAGCCCCAGCATTTT. This sequence encodes CASSLREFRQPQHF. The whole variable domain, remainder taken from reference TRBV7-8 and TRBJ1-5, is GAGVSQSPRYKVAKRGQDVALRCDPISGHVSLFWYQQALGQGPEFLTYFQNEAQLDKSGLPSDRFFAERPEGSVSTLKIQRTQQEDSAVYLCASSLREFRQPQHFGDGTRLSIL.

The V call is TRBV29-1, the J call TRBJ2-1; D is unclear. Germline V gene sequence: CDR1 SQVTM, CDR2 ANQGSEA. This CDR3 spans 12 amino acids. Trimming shortened V by 6 bases and J by 0 bases, and 6 bases separated the two germline ends. The CDR3 DNA reads TGCAGCGTCCCGGGCTCCTACAATGAGCAGTTCTTC. Translating gives CSVPGSYNEQFF.

The V gene is TRBV29-1, the J gene TRBJ2-7; D may be TRBD2 (5 bases). This CDR3 is built from 12 residues. Trimming took off 6 bases at V and 3 bases at J, with 12 bases between the two ends. Germline CDR1 reads SQVTM; CDR2 reads ANQGSEA. The CDR3 DNA reads TGCAGCGTCGCTCACCGGGGCTACGAGCAGTACTTC. Encoded protein: CSVAHRGYEQYF.